These 16 T cell receptor beta chains originate from one sample sequenced in a study of T cell responses to AZD1222 COVID-19 vaccine. Assay: immunoSEQ multiplex PCR; the TCRdb copy retains only in-frame clones and omits some. Among 150,000 or so clones listed, 75% to 95% were seen once. This specimen consisted of peripheral blood, obtained on day 0 of AZD1222 vaccination. The receptors originated from an adult in good health.

This clone has a single count. V usage is TRBV5-6 and J usage is TRBJ2-5; 10 bases are a match to TRBD1. Germline values: CDR1 SGHDT, CDR2 YYEEEE. V lost 1 base, J lost 5 bases, and 8 bases stayed unmatched. This CDR3 region has 16 residues. The DNA for the CDR3 is TGTGCCAGCAGCTTGCCGGGACAGGGGTCGGGGGAGACCCAGTACTTC. It translates to CASSLPGQGSGETQYF.

This chain joins TRBV10-3 and TRBJ1-2, with TRBD1 as a possible D gene (5 bases). V dropped 3 bases and J dropped 7 bases, with 12 bases sitting between them. The CDR3 runs to 13 residues. The germline V gene has CDR1 ENHRY and CDR2 SYGVKD. CDR3 region: CAISEAGTSGYTF. CDR3 DNA sequence: TGTGCCATCAGTGAAGCCGGGACTTCTGGCTACACCTTC.

The chain carries TRBV12-3 or TRBV12-4 and TRBJ2-5, with D tentatively TRBD1 or TRBD2 (5 bases each). The CDR3 is 12 amino acids. Trimming removed 7 bases at V and 4 bases at J, with 10 bases between. The CDR3 nucleotides read TGTGCCAGCACTTGGGACCGAGAGACCCAGTACTTC. Amino acid sequence: CASTWDRETQYF.

The genes are TRBV19 and TRBJ2-7, with D perhaps given as TRBD1 or TRBD2 (5 bases each). The germline V gene encodes CDR1 LNHDA and CDR2 SQIVND (reference sequence). CDR3 length: 15 amino acids. Deletions cut 5 bases from V and 0 bases from J, with 14 bases between. The DNA for the CDR3 is TGTGCCAGTAGTCGGGACGGTGGTCCCTCCTACGAGCAGTACTTC. Protein sequence: CASSRDGGPSYEQYF.

The CDR3 loop reads CASSPQSPAYNEQFF. As DNA, the CDR3 is TGTGCCAGCTCACCACAGAGTCCGGCCTACAATGAGCAGTTCTTC. V is TRBV18 and J is TRBJ2-1; unclear D gene. The germline V and J ends were trimmed by 1 base and 2 bases, with 9 bases remaining between them. Germline-derived CDR1 and CDR2 are KGHSH and LQKENI. This CDR3 contains 15 residues. The full variable domain, its missing parts supplied by reference TRBV18 and TRBJ2-1, is NAGVMQNPRHLVRRRGQEARLRCSPMKGHSHVYWYRQLPEEGLKFMVYLQKENIIDESGMPKERFSAEFPKEGPSILRIQQVVRGDSAAYFCASSPQSPAYNEQFFGPGTRLTVL.

The V gene is TRBV6-2 or TRBV6-3, the J gene TRBJ1-5; D call uncertain. Germline assignment: CDR1 MNHEY and CDR2 SVGEGT. V lost 2 bases to trimming and J lost 0 bases, with 11 bases between them. This CDR3 region has 16 residues. Here the CDR3 DNA reads TGTGCCAGCAGTTACCGCGGGTCGGGTAGCAATCAGCCCCAGCATTTT. Translating gives CASSYRGSGSNQPQHF.

This clone has a single count. This chain joins TRBV12-5 and TRBJ1-1, with TRBD1 matching 7 bases. Germline V gene sequence: CDR1 LGHNT, CDR2 FRNRAP. This CDR3 is built from 19 residues. Trimming cost V 0 bases and J 0 bases; bases outside gene matches: 13. The DNA of the CDR3 is TGTGCTAGTGGTTTGGTACAGGGTGGGCAGGGGGTATTGAACACTGAAGCTTTCTTT. Amino acids: CASGLVQGGQGVLNTEAFF.

The V and J genes are TRBV28 and TRBJ1-5, with TRBD1 matching 7 bases. This CDR3 has 15 residues. In germline, CDR1 is MDHEN, CDR2 SYDVKM. With V trimmed by 4 bases and J by 1 base, 4 bases remained unmatched. The CDR3 reads CASSSDRRSNQPQHF. The CDR3 DNA reads as TGTGCCAGCAGTTCGGACAGGAGGAGCAATCAGCCCCAGCATTTT.

The rearrangement uses TRBV28 and TRBJ2-7; 8 nucleotides align to TRBD2. The junction had 10 bases not matched to a gene; V was cut back by 6 bases and J by 3 bases. CDR1 MDHEN and CDR2 SYDVKM come from the germline V gene. The CDR3 consists of 15 residues. The CDR3 spells CASSLLADDLYEQYF. In nucleotides, the CDR3 is TGTGCCAGCAGCCTACTAGCGGACGATCTCTACGAGCAGTACTTC.

In this sample, this clone turned up once. The gene calls are TRBV19 and TRBJ2-2, with TRBD2 as a possible D gene (7 bases). V was cut by 3 bases and J by 2 bases, with 10 bases left in between. The CDR3 contains 15 residues. Germline V gives CDR1 LNHDA, CDR2 SQIVND (reference sequence). The CDR3 is CASSIGGRNTGELFF. As DNA, the CDR3 is TGTGCCAGTAGTATCGGGGGGCGCAACACCGGGGAGCTGTTTTTT. The full variable domain, with the rest looked up from reference TRBV19 and TRBJ2-2, is DGGITQSPKYLFRKEGQNVTLSCEQNLNHDAMYWYRQDPGQGLRLIYYSQIVNDFQKGDIAEGYSVSREKKESFPLTVTSAQKNPTAFYLCASSIGGRNTGELFFGEGSRLTVL.

The rearrangement uses TRBV27 and TRBJ2-1, with D uncertain. The ends were cut back, 6 bases at V and 0 bases at J, with 12 bases in the middle. The CDR3 sequence is 15 residues long. Germline V gene sequence: CDR1 MNHEY, CDR2 SMNVEV (reference sequence). In DNA form, the CDR3 reads TGTGCCAGCAGCCCCCCGCCGAGCTCCTACAATGAGCAGTTCTTC. This codes for CASSPPPSSYNEQFF.

The chain uses TRBV6-1 and TRBJ2-2; D may be TRBD1 (5 bases). V gave up 2 bases and J gave up 5 bases, with 12 bases separating them. The CDR3 totals 15 residues. The germline V gene has CDR1 MNHNS and CDR2 SASEGT. Here the CDR3 DNA reads TGTGCCAGCAGTGAATCTAGGACATCAACCGGGGAGCTGTTTTTT. Its translation: CASSESRTSTGELFF.

DNA for the CDR3: TGTGCCAGCAGTCCGCCGGGGCAGGGGAATGAAAAACTGTTTTTT. Its protein is CASSPPGQGNEKLFF. The chain employs TRBV25-1 and TRBJ1-4; a possible D gene is TRBD1 (6 bases). Trimming took off 5 bases at V and 5 bases at J, with 15 bases between the two ends. CDR3 size: 15 residues. Germline V CDR1 and CDR2: MGHDK, SYGVNS.

A single count supports this clone. The V gene is TRBV4-3, the J gene TRBJ2-5; D uncertain. Per germline, CDR1 LGHNA and CDR2 YSLEER. V lost 4 bases and J lost 4, with 16 bases in between. This CDR3 has 15 amino acids. The CDR3 loop is CASSPRRSVTETQYF. DNA for the CDR3: TGCGCCAGCAGCCCGCGTCGTAGTGTCACAGAGACCCAGTACTTC.

This chain connects TRBV5-1 to TRBJ2-1; possible D gene TRBD2, 6 bases. V shed 0 bases and J shed 8 bases, with 15 bases lying between them. This CDR3 is 15 amino acids long. Germline V lookup: CDR1 SGHRS, CDR2 YFSETQ. CDR3 nucleotide sequence: TGCGCCAGCAGCTTGGATTCGCGGGGAGGCTATGAGCAGTTCTTC. Encoded protein: CASSLDSRGGYEQFF.

For the CDR3, the DNA is TGTGCCAGCAGCGCTAATGAACTTCAGCCCCAGCATTTT. It specifies CASSANELQPQHF. V is TRBV7-9 and J is TRBJ1-5, with no clear D. CDR1 is SEHNR, CDR2 FQNEAQ, per germline (reference sequence). This CDR3 region has 13 residues. Trimming removed 5 bases at V and 6 bases at J, with 11 bases between. The variable domain in full, completed from reference TRBV7-9 and TRBJ1-5, reads DTGVSQNPRHKITKRGQNVTFRCDPISEHNRLYWYRQTLGQGPEFLTYFQNEAQLEKSRLLSDRFSAERPKGSFSTLEIQRTEQGDSAMYLCASSANELQPQHFGDGTRLSIL.